This T cell receptor beta chain was recorded in a study of shared clonotypes between healthy human individuals. Worth noting for this clone: Its antigen is still unknown.

The naive CD8 population came from CD45RO-negative cells selected for CCR7, without terminally differentiated effector memory CD45RA+ cells. Those who donated were healthy HIV-negative adults, with no recent acute infections or vaccinations reported. Overall study findings and caveats: Shared across a handful of donors were approximately 5% of the naive CD4 clonotypes. A reduction in generation probabilities was seen for non-shared clonotypes relative to those shared by all four donors.

Trimming took off 10 bases at V and 3 bases at J, with 17 bases between the two ends. Germline lookup yields CDR1 SGHRS and CDR2 YFSETQ. This CDR3 is built from 14 residues. Clones were sequenced by immunoSEQ multiplex PCR, and TCRdb holds only the in-frame ones, with some missing. The sample records roughly 2 million clones, approximately 94% being singletons. Material for sequencing was naive CD8+ T cells sorted from blood. The receptor was isolated from a young man in good health. The chain recombines TRBV5-1 with TRBJ2-1; D may correspond to TRBD1 or TRBD2 (6 bases each). The CDR3 loop reads CASWEAGDYNEQFF. The CDR3 DNA reads TGCGCCTCCTGGGAGGCAGGGGACTACAATGAGCAGTTCTTC.